This is a list of T cell receptor beta chains from one sample in a study of blood T cell repertoires in COVID-19. Some clones are missing from TCRdb's copy, which holds only in-frame ones; the method was immunoSEQ multiplex PCR. The table lists 270,000 or so clones, roughly 90% of them singletons. Sequencing input: peripheral blood. All receptors come from a woman between 25 and 40 years old with active or convalescent COVID-19. Each CDR3 is given with its conserved first and last residue. A D gene is named only where the DNA matches it firmly. Clone size, where shown, is once, few, many, or a class for clones that have expanded.

d_call: TRBD1; cdr3_length: 15; clone_size: NA; v_call: TRBV6-5; j_call: TRBJ1-6; cdr3_nt: TGTGCCAGCAGCCGAAGACAGGGCGGCGGTTCACCCCTCCACTTT; cdr3_aa: CASSRRQGGGSPLHF
d_call: TRBD1; cdr3_length: 14; clone_size: once; v_call: TRBV5-6; j_call: TRBJ2-7; cdr3_nt: TGTGCCAGCAGCTTGGCGCGCAGGGGGTACGAGCAGTACTTC; cdr3_aa: CASSLARRGYEQYF
d_call: NA; cdr3_length: 13; clone_size: few; v_call: TRBV4-3; j_call: TRBJ1-1; cdr3_nt: TGCGCCAGCAGCCAAAACAGGGTCGCTGAAGCTTTCTTT; cdr3_aa: CASSQNRVAEAFF
d_call: TRBD2; cdr3_length: 14; clone_size: NA; v_call: TRBV3-1/TRBV3-2; j_call: TRBJ2-3; cdr3_nt: TGTGCCAGCAGCCAAGATCGGGGGGGGGATACGCAGTATTTT; cdr3_aa: CASSQDRGGDTQYF
d_call: TRBD2; cdr3_length: 15; clone_size: NA; v_call: TRBV11-2; j_call: TRBJ2-5; cdr3_nt: TGTGCCAGCAGCTTAGGGGCCGGGGGGTTAGAGACCCAGTACTTC; cdr3_aa: CASSLGAGGLETQYF
d_call: NA; cdr3_length: 15; clone_size: few; v_call: TRBV7-9; j_call: TRBJ1-4; cdr3_nt: TGTGCCAGCAGCCCCTGGACAGAAGTTACTGAAAAACTGTTTTTT; cdr3_aa: CASSPWTEVTEKLFF
d_call: NA; cdr3_length: 18; clone_size: once; v_call: TRBV18; j_call: TRBJ2-5; cdr3_nt: TGTGCCAGCTCACCACCGTGGCCCTATTCTACGGGGGTTGAGACCCAGTACTTC; cdr3_aa: CASSPPWPYSTGVETQYF
d_call: NA; cdr3_length: 18; clone_size: NA; v_call: TRBV4-3; j_call: TRBJ2-7; cdr3_nt: TGCGCCAGCAGCCAAGATCGGACCGGATCAGGAGGGGTCTACGAGCAGTACTTC; cdr3_aa: CASSQDRTGSGGVYEQYF
d_call: TRBD2; cdr3_length: 16; clone_size: NA; v_call: TRBV7-9; j_call: TRBJ2-5; cdr3_nt: TGTGCCAGCAGCTTCGTCAGGTTAGCGGGGGCGGAGACCCAGTACTTC; cdr3_aa: CASSFVRLAGAETQYF
d_call: NA; cdr3_length: 15; clone_size: NA; v_call: TRBV5-5; j_call: TRBJ1-3; cdr3_nt: TGTGCCAGCAGCTTGCAACAGGCCTCTGGAAACACCATATATTTT; cdr3_aa: CASSLQQASGNTIYF
d_call: NA; cdr3_length: 15; clone_size: NA; v_call: TRBV18; j_call: TRBJ2-6; cdr3_nt: TGTGCCAGCTCACCGTCCGGGACTGGGGCCAACGTCCTGACTTTC; cdr3_aa: CASSPSGTGANVLTF
d_call: TRBD2; cdr3_length: 14; clone_size: few; v_call: TRBV20-1; j_call: TRBJ2-2; cdr3_nt: TGCAGTGCTAGTCGAGGGAGGGGCACCGGGGAGCTGTTTTTT; cdr3_aa: CSASRGRGTGELFF